A selection of T cell receptor beta chains follows, all from one sample in a study of cytomegalovirus exposure and HLA in healthy donors. TCRdb's table, derived via immunoSEQ multiplex PCR, lists solely in-frame clones and lacks some. The table has about 160,000 clones, over 80% seen once. The sequenced sample was PBMCs. Receptors were obtained from a woman aged 18-29 years in good health and CMV-seronegative. The CDR3 runs from the conserved cysteine through the conserved F or W. Each record gives: J gene, V gene, CDR3 protein.

TRBJ2-7,TRBV2,CASSEDALSSYEQYF
TRBJ2-5,TRBV29-1,CSAGQGRETQYF
TRBJ1-4,TRBV14,CASSRRGRTNEKLFF
TRBJ1-1,TRBV2,CASRQGAAEAFF
TRBJ2-6,TRBV21-1,CASSKAPVSGANVLTF
TRBJ1-3,TRBV11-2,CASSLSRGHSGNTIYF
TRBJ1-2,TRBV6-4,CASRATGDYGYTF
TRBJ1-2,TRBV30,CAWRATGNYGYTF
TRBJ1-2,TRBV29-1,CSVTEGQFNYGYTF
TRBJ2-7,TRBV28,CASSLVGGGSLEQYF
TRBJ2-1,TRBV4-1,CASSQMRNTYNEQFF
TRBJ2-7,TRBV30,CAWSWTAYEQYF
TRBJ2-3,TRBV27,CASSPGLAGETRTDTQYF
TRBJ1-1,TRBV6-1,CASSETVNTEAFF
TRBJ1-6,TRBV19,CASSPGPYNSPLHF
TRBJ1-2,TRBV28,CASSTGQLYGYTF
TRBJ2-1,TRBV10-3,CAISESLGGYYNEQFF
TRBJ1-5,TRBV4-2,CASSGRTGTGYQPQHF
TRBJ1-2,TRBV10-2,CASSPRTGFGYTF
TRBJ2-2,TRBV11-2,CASSHGQGNTGELFF
TRBJ2-3,TRBV7-9,CASSTRGASGGADTQYF
TRBJ2-1,TRBV7-8,CASSPTRQGVVINEQFF
TRBJ2-5,TRBV7-3,CASSLAHQETQYF
TRBJ1-2,TRBV18,CASSPESNYGYTF
TRBJ2-7,TRBV6-1,CASSPSGVRLYEQYF
TRBJ2-3,TRBV11-3,CASSLGSWGQGPADTQYF
TRBJ2-7,TRBV2,CAATATSRTEPAYF
TRBJ1-6,TRBV7-9,CASSLVLSTGGRSPLHF
TRBJ1-1,TRBV5-1,CASSLGQGYTEAFF
.,TRBV10-1,CASSGRQGSYEQYF
TRBJ2-6,TRBV7-9,CASSRTGARSGANVLTF